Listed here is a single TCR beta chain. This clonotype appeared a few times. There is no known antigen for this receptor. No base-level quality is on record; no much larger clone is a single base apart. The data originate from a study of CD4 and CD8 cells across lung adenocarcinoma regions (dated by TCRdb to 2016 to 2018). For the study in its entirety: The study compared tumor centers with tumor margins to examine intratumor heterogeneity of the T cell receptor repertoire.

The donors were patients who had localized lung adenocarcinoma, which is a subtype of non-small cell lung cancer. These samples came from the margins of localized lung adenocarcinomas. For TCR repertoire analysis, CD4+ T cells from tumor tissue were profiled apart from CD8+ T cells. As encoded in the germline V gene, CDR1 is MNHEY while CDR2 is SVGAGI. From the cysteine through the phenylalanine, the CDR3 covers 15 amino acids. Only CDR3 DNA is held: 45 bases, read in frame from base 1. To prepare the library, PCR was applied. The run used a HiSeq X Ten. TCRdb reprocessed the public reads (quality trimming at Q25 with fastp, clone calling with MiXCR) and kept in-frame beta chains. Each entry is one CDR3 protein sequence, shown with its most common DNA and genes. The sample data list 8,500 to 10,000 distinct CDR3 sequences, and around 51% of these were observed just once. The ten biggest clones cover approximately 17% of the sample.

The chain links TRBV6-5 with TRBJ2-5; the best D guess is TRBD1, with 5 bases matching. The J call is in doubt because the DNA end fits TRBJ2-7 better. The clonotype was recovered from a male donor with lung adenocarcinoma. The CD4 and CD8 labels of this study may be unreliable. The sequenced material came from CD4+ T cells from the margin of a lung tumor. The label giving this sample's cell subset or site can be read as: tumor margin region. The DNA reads TGTGCCAGCAGTTACTTGGGGCAGGCGAAGCACGAGCAGTACTTC. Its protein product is CASSYLGQAKHEQYF.